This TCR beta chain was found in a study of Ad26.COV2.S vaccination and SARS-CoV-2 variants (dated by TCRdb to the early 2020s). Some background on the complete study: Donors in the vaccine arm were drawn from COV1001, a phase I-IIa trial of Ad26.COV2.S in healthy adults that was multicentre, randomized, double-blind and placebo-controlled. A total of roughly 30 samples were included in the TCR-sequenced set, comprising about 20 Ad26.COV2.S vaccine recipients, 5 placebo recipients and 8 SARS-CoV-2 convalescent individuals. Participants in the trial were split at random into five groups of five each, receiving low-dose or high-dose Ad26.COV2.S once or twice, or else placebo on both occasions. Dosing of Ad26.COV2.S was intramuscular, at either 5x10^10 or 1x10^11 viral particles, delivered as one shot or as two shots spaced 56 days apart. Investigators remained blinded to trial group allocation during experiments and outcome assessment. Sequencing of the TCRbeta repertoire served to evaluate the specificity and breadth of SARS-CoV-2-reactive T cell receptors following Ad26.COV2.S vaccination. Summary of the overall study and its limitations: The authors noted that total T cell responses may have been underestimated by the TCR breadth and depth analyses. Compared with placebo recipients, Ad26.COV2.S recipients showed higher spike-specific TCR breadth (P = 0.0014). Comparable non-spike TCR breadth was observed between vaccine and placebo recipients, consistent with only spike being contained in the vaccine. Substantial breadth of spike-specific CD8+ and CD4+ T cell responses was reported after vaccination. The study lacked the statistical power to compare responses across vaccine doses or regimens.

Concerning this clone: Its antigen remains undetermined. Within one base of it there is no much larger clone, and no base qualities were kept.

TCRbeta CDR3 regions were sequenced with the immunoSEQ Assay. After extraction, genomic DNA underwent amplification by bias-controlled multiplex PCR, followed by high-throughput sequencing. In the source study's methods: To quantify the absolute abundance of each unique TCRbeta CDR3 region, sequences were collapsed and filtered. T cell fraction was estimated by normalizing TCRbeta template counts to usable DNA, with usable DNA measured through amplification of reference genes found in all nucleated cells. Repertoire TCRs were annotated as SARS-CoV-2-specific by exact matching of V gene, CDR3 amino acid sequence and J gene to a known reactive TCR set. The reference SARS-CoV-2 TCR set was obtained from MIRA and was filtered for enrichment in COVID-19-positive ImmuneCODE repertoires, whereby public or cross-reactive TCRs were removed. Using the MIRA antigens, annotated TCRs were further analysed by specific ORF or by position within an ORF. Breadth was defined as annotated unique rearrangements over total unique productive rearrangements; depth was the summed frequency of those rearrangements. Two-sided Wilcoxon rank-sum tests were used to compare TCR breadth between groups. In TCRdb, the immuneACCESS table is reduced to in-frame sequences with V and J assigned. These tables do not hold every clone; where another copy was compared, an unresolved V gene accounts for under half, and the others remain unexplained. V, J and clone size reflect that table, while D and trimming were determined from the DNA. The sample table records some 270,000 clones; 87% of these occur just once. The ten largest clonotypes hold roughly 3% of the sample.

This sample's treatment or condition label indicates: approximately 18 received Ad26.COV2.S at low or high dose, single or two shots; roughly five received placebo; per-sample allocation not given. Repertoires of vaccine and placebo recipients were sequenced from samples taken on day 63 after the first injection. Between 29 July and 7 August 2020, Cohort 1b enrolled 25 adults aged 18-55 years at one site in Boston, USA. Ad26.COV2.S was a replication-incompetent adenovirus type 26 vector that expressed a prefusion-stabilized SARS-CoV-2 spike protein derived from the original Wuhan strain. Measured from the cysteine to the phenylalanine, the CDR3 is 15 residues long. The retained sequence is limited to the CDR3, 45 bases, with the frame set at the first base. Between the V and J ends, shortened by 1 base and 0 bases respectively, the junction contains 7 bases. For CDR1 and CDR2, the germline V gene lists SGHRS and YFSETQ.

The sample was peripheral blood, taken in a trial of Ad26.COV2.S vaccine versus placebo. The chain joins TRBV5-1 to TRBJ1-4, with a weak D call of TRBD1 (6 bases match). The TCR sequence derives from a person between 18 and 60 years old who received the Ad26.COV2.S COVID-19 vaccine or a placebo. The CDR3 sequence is CASSLRGATNEKLFF. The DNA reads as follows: TGCGCCAGCAGCTTGAGGGGGGCAACTAATGAAAAACTGTTTTTT.